This TCR beta chain was sequenced for a study of Ad26.COV2.S vaccination and SARS-CoV-2 variants. At the level of the study: Participants got Ad26.COV2.S intramuscularly, once or twice 56 days apart.

Assay used: immunoSEQ multiplex PCR; TCRdb lists only in-frame clones, some missing. The sample includes under 550,000 clones, approximately 90% of them seen just once. Study-wide findings and caveats: Substantial breadth in spike-specific CD8+ and CD4+ T cell responses was reportedly seen after vaccination.

To note about this clone: Its antigen is undetermined.

Treatment noted: about 20 received Ad26.COV2.S at low or high dose, single or two shots; about five received placebo; per-sample allocation not given. On day 63 after the first injection, vaccine and placebo recipients gave samples. Recruitment in Boston yielded a donor of adult age, 18-55 years. The TCR originated in a person aged 18 to 65 who received the Ad26.COV2.S COVID-19 vaccine or a placebo. Sequencing was performed on peripheral blood, taken in a trial of Ad26.COV2.S vaccine versus placebo.

CDR3 loop: CASSYGLDSTDTQYF. The CDR3 DNA follows: TGTGCCAGCAGTTACGGATTGGACAGCACAGATACGCAGTATTTT. The rearrangement uses TRBV6-2 or TRBV6-3 and TRBJ2-3; no clear D. The ends were cut back, 2 bases at V and 0 bases at J, with 9 bases in the middle. The CDR3 contains 15 residues. Germline V gene data show CDR1 as MNHEY and CDR2 as SVGEGT.